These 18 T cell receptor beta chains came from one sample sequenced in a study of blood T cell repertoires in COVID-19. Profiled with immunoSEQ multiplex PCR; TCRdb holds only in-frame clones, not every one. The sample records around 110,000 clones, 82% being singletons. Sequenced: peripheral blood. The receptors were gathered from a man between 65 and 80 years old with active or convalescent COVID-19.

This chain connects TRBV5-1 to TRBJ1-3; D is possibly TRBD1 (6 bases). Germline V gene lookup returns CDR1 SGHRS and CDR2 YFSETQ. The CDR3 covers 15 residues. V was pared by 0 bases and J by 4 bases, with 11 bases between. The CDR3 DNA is TGCGCCAGCAGCTTGGGGCCAGGGGAAGGAAACACCATATATTTT. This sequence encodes CASSLGPGEGNTIYF.

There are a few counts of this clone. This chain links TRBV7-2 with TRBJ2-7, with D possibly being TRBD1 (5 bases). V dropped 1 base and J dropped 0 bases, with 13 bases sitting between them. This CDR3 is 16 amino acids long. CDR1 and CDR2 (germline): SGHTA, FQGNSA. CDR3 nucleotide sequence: TGTGCCAGCAGCTTAGTGGACACCCGGAGCTCCTACGAGCAGTACTTC. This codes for CASSLVDTRSSYEQYF.

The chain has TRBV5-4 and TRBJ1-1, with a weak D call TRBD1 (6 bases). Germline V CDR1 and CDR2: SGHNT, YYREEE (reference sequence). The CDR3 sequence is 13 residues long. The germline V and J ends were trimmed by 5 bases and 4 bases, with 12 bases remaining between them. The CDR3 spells CASRGAPSTEAFF. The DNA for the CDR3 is TGTGCCAGCAGGGGGGCCCCCAGCACTGAAGCTTTCTTT.

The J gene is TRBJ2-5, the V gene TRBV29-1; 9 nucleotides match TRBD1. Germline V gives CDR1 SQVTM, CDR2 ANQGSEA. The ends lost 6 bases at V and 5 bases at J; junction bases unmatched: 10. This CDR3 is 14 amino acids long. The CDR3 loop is CSVRDRERYETQYF. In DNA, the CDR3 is TGCAGCGTACGGGACAGGGAACGGTATGAGACCCAGTACTTC. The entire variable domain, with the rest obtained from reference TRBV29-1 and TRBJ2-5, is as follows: SAVISQKPSRDICQRGTSLTIQCQVDSQVTMMFWYRQQPGQSLTLIATANQGSEATYESGFVIDKFPISRPNLTFSTLTVSNMSPEDSSIYLCSVRDRERYETQYFGPGTRLLVL.

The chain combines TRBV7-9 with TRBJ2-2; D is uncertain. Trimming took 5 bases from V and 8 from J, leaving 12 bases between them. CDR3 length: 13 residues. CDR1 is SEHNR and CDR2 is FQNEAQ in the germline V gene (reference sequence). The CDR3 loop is CASSPRSPGELFF. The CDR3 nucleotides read TGTGCCAGCAGCCCTAGGTCACCGGGGGAGCTGTTTTTT.

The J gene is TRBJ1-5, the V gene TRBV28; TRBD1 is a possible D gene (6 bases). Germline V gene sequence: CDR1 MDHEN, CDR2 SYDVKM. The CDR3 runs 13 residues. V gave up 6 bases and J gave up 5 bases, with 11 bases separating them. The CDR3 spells CASSPQGYQPQHF. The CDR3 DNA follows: TGTGCCAGCAGCCCACAGGGCTATCAGCCCCAGCATTTT.

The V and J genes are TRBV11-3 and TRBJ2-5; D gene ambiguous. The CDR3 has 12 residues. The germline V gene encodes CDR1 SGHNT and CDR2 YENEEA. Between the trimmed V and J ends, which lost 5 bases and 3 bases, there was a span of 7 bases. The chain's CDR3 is CASSPSEETQYF. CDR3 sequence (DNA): TGTGCCAGCAGCCCTTCTGAAGAGACCCAGTACTTC.

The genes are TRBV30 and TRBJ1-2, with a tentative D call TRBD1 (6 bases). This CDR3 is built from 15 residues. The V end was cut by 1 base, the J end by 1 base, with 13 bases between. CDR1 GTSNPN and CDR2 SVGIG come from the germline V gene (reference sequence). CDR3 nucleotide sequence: TGTGCCTGGAGTGACTCAGGGGCGAGTAACTATGGCTACACCTTC. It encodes CAWSDSGASNYGYTF. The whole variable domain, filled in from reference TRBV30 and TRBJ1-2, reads SQTIHQWPATLVQPVGSPLSLECTVEGTSNPNLYWYRQAAGRGLQLLFYSVGIGQISSEVPQNLSASRPQDRQFILSSKKLLLSDSGFYLCAWSDSGASNYGYTFGSGTRLTVV.

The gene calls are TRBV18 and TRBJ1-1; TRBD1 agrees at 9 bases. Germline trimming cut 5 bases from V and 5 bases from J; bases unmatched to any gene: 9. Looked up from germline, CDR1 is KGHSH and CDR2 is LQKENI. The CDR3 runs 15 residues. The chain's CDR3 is CASSTWDRVDTEAFF. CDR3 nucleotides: TGTGCCAGCTCAACCTGGGACAGGGTGGATACTGAAGCTTTCTTT.

CDR3 loop: CASSRTRGLDGYTF. The CDR3 coding sequence is TGTGCCAGCAGTAGAACCAGGGGTTTGGATGGCTACACCTTC. This chain joins TRBV6-5 and TRBJ1-2; a weak D match, TRBD1 (6 bases). CDR1 is MNHEY and CDR2 is SVGAGI in the germline V gene. Trimming took 5 bases from V and 6 from J, leaving 16 bases between them. CDR3 length: 14 amino acids.

The CDR3 loop reads CASSDGHTDTQYF. CDR3 nucleotides: TGCGCCAGCAGTGATGGGCACACAGATACGCAGTATTTT. The rearrangement uses TRBV10-2 and TRBJ2-3; no reliable D call. The CDR3 totals 13 residues. Germline V lookup: CDR1 WSHSY, CDR2 SAAADI. V lost 3 bases and J lost 2, with 6 bases in between.

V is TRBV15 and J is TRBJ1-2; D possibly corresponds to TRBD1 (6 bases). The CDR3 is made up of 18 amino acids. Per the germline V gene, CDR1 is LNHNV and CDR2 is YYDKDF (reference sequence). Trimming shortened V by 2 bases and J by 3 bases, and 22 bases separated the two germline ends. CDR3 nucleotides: TGTGCCACCAGCAGACTTAAAAGCGAAAAGGACAGCTACTATGGCTACACCTTC. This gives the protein CATSRLKSEKDSYYGYTF.

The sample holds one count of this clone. The CDR3 DNA follows: TGCGCCAGCAGCTTGATGGGACACTACGAGCAGTACTTC. Translating gives CASSLMGHYEQYF. The chain carries TRBV5-1 and TRBJ2-7, with a weak D call TRBD1 (6 bases). The germline V and J ends were trimmed by 1 base and 3 bases, with 8 bases remaining between them. Germline assignment: CDR1 SGHRS and CDR2 YFSETQ. The CDR3 has 13 amino acids. The variable domain in full, completed from reference TRBV5-1 and TRBJ2-7, reads KAGVTQTPRYLIKTRGQQVTLSCSPISGHRSVSWYQQTPGQGLQFLFEYFSETQRNKGNFPGRFSGRQFSNSRSEMNVSTLELGDSALYLCASSLMGHYEQYFGPGTRLTVT.

Here the CDR3 reads CASSQGGRGNQPQHF. In DNA, the CDR3 is TGTGCCAGCAGCCAAGGGGGGAGGGGAAATCAGCCCCAGCATTTT. The chain combines TRBV3-1 (or the pseudogene TRBV3-2) with TRBJ1-5; D is perhaps TRBD1 (5 bases). Germline V gene data show CDR1 as LGHDT and CDR2 as YNNKEL (reference sequence). V dropped 1 base and J dropped 4 bases, with 11 bases sitting between them. The CDR3 has 15 amino acids.

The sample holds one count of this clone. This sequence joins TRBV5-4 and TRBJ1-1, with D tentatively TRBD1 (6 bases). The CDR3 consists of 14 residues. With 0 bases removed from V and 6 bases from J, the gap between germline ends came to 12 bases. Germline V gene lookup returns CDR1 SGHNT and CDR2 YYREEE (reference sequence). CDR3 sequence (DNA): TGTGCCAGCAGCTTGGGCACCGCAGGGGCTGAAGCTTTCTTT. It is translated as CASSLGTAGAEAFF.

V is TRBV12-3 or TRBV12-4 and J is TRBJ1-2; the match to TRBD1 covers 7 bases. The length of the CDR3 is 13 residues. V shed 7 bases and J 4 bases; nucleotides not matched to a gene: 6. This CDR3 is CASKKAGGYGYTF. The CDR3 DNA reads TGTGCCAGCAAAAAAGCAGGGGGCTATGGCTACACCTTC.

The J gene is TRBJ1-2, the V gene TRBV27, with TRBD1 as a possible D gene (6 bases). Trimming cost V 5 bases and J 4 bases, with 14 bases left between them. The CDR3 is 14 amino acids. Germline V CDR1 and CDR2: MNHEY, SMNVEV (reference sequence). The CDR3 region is CASSRTGSGYGYTF. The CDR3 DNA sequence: TGTGCCAGCAGTCGTACAGGGTCCGGCTATGGCTACACCTTC.

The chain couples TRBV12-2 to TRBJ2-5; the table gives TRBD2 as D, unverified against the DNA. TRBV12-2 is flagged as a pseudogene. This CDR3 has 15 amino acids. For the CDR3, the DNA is TGTGCAAGTCGCTTAGTGTCTAGCGGACAAGAGACCCAGTACTTC. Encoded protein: CASRLVSSGQETQYF.